This T cell receptor beta chain derives from a study of T cell responses to AZD1222 COVID-19 vaccine. Overall study findings and caveats: Just 5 or 6 AZD1222 recipients tested seropositive at baseline. Clonal diversity may have been underestimated in mostly white British donors. Samples come after the peak T cell response, not at day 14.

About this clone: What it binds is unknown.

V gave up 0 bases and J gave up 7 bases, with 13 bases separating them. Germline CDR1 reads MNHEY; CDR2 reads SVGAGI. The CDR3 is 16 amino acids. The assay was immunoSEQ multiplex PCR, and TCRdb's table has in-frame clones only and misses some. The table includes about 50,000 clones, around 80% detected once. The sequence was collected from an adult who received the AZD1222 COVID-19 vaccine. The chain couples TRBV6-5 to TRBJ1-6; D gene unclear. The sequencing used peripheral blood, collected 28 days after the second AZD1222 dose. As DNA, the CDR3 is TGTGCCAGCAGTTACTCGGGTTTCGGTAACAATTCACCCCTCCACTTT. Its protein product is CASSYSGFGNNSPLHF.